This entry lists 18 T cell receptor beta chains sequenced from one sample in a study of cytomegalovirus exposure and HLA in healthy donors. Assay: immunoSEQ multiplex PCR; the TCRdb copy retains only in-frame clones and omits some. This sample carries about 250,000 clones, approximately 87% of them seen once, and the ten largest clones take 2% to 3%. The sequenced sample consisted of PBMCs. Every receptor here comes from a man younger than 35 in good health and CMV-seronegative.

V usage is TRBV9 and J usage is TRBJ2-7, with 11 bases identical to TRBD2. CDR3 length equals 16 residues. CDR1 is SGDLS and CDR2 is YYNGEE in the germline V gene. Trimming took 2 bases from V and 5 from J; bases not matched to a gene: 9. This CDR3 is CASSVLTSGAPDEQYF. CDR3 coding DNA: TGTGCCAGCAGCGTCCTGACTAGCGGGGCCCCTGACGAGCAGTACTTC.

CDR3 sequence (DNA): TGTGCCAGCGGCAAGCGGGAGGTATACGAGCAGTACTTC. Protein product: CASGKREVYEQYF. The gene calls are TRBV27 and TRBJ2-7; 9 nucleotides agree with TRBD2. V was pared by 8 bases and J by 4 bases, with 6 bases of the junction left unmatched. CDR3 length: 13 amino acids. Germline values: CDR1 MNHEY, CDR2 SMNVEV (reference sequence).

The V call is TRBV5-6, the J call TRBJ1-5; D may be TRBD1 (6 bases). Germline values: CDR1 SGHDT, CDR2 YYEEEE. The length of the CDR3 is 13 residues. The germline V and J ends were trimmed by 2 bases and 8 bases, with 11 bases remaining between them. The CDR3 region has the DNA TGTGCCAGCAGCTTTAAGGGGGTTGAGCCCCAGCATTTT. Translated, it gives CASSFKGVEPQHF. Complete variable domain (other parts from reference TRBV5-6 and TRBJ1-5): DAGVTQSPTHLIKTRGQQVTLRCSPKSGHDTVSWYQQALGQGPQFIFQYYEEEERQRGNFPDRFSGHQFPNYSSELNVNALLLGDSALYLCASSFKGVEPQHFGDGTRLSIL.

The CDR3 DNA reads TGTGCCAGCAGCCAAGTAGTGGAGACCCAGTACTTC. Amino acids: CASSQVVETQYF. The chain links TRBV14 to TRBJ2-5; no clear D. CDR1 and CDR2 from the germline V gene are SGHDN and FVKESK. Trimming stripped 1 base from V and 5 bases from J, with 5 bases between. The CDR3 loop spans 12 amino acids.

The rearrangement joins TRBV9 to TRBJ2-5; 13 bases match TRBD2. Trimming removed 4 bases from V and 4 bases from J; junction bases left unmatched: 10. Germline V gene sequence: CDR1 SGDLS, CDR2 YYNGEE. The CDR3 is 17 amino acids. CDR3 DNA sequence: TGTGCCAGCAGCCAACTAGCGGGGGGGCAGCCAGGAGAGACCCAGTACTTC. Protein: CASSQLAGGQPGETQYF.

V is TRBV27 and J is TRBJ2-1, with 7 bases lining up with TRBD1. This CDR3 spans 17 amino acids. Trimming took 4 bases from V and 6 from J; bases not matched to a gene: 15. Germline CDR1 MNHEY, CDR2 SMNVEV (reference sequence). CDR3 loop: CASSSLNRGPLVNEQFF. The CDR3 DNA follows: TGTGCCAGCAGTTCCTTAAACAGGGGCCCTTTAGTCAATGAGCAGTTCTTC.

The CDR3 DNA reads as TGTGCCTGGAACAGGTACACTACTGAAGCTTTCTTT. Translation gives CAWNRYTTEAFF. The chain links TRBV30 to TRBJ1-1; a weak D match, TRBD1 (5 bases). Germline V gives CDR1 GTSNPN, CDR2 SVGIG (reference sequence). CDR3 size: 12 residues. Trimming shortened V by 4 bases and J by 5 bases, and 11 bases separated the two germline ends.

This sequence joins TRBV5-1 and TRBJ2-6, with 9 nucleotides matching TRBD2. After removal of 4 bases from V and 3 bases from J, the junction contained 8 bases not matched to a gene. Per germline, CDR1 SGHRS and CDR2 YFSETQ. This CDR3 region has 17 residues. Written as DNA, the CDR3 is TGCGCCAGCAGCCCCTTAGCGGGAGTCAGTGGGGCCAACGTCCTGACTTTC. Encoded protein: CASSPLAGVSGANVLTF.

In DNA form, the CDR3 reads TGTGCCAGCAGCACGTTCGGGACTGAAGCTTTCTTT. It specifies CASSTFGTEAFF. This sequence joins TRBV27 and TRBJ1-1; D gene uncertain. The CDR3 has 12 amino acids. V lost 6 bases to trimming and J lost 5 bases, with 10 bases between them. Germline V gives CDR1 MNHEY, CDR2 SMNVEV (reference sequence).

The CDR3 DNA reads TGTGCCAGCAGCTTAGAAGAGTACACTGAAGCTTTCTTT. Translated: CASSLEEYTEAFF. The rearrangement uses TRBV13 and TRBJ1-1; D gene unclear. The germline V gene encodes CDR1 PRHDT and CDR2 FYEKMQ (reference sequence). V gave up 1 base and J gave up 3 bases, with 6 bases separating them. This CDR3 spans 13 amino acids. Full variable domain (remainder filled in from reference TRBV13 and TRBJ1-1): AAGVIQSPRHLIKEKRETATLKCYPIPRHDTVYWYQQGPGQDPQFLISFYEKMQSDKGSIPDRFSAQQFSDYHSELNMSSLELGDSALYFCASSLEEYTEAFFGQGTRLTVV.

The CDR3 region is CASSYGGQLLYNEQFF. CDR3 in DNA: TGTGCCAGCAGTTACGGGGGACAGCTTCTCTACAATGAGCAGTTCTTC. J is TRBJ2-1 and V is TRBV6-6; TRBD1 agrees at 7 bases. The CDR3 consists of 16 residues. Germline V CDR1 and CDR2: MNHNY, SVGAGI (reference sequence). V gave up 2 bases and J gave up 3 bases; unmatched junction bases: 7.

The chain recombines TRBV2 with TRBJ2-5; weak D call: TRBD1 (5 bases). Germline CDR1 reads SNHLY; CDR2 reads FYNNEI. The CDR3 sequence is 14 residues long. The V and J ends lost 2 bases and 1 base respectively, with 8 bases between them. DNA of the CDR3: TGTGCCAGCAGTGAACAGGGCAGCCAAGAGACCCAGTACTTC. It specifies CASSEQGSQETQYF.

This sequence joins TRBV5-6 and TRBJ2-3, with a weak D call TRBD1 (6 bases). Germline loops: CDR1 SGHDT, CDR2 YYEEEE. The CDR3 runs to 13 residues. V shed 2 bases and J shed 4 bases, with 8 bases lying between them. DNA of the CDR3: TGTGCCAGCAGCTTCAGACAGGCAGATACGCAGTATTTT. Translated, it gives CASSFRQADTQYF.

The chain couples TRBV6-5 to TRBJ2-7; 7 positions match TRBD2. Germline V CDR1 and CDR2: MNHEY, SVGAGI. This CDR3 is built from 14 residues. The V segment lost 11 bases and the J segment 5 bases; nucleotides outside the gene matches: 15. CDR3 sequence: CASRREGRAHEQYF. CDR3 DNA sequence: TGTGCCTCCCGCCGAGAAGGGAGGGCCCACGAGCAGTACTTC.

The V call is TRBV27, the J call TRBJ1-2; 7 nucleotides line up with TRBD1. There are 14 residues in the CDR3. Trimming removed 0 bases from V and 4 bases from J; junction bases left unmatched: 2. The germline CDR1 and CDR2 sequences are MNHEY and SMNVEV (reference sequence). CDR3 region: CASSLSDRTYGYTF. In DNA form, the CDR3 reads TGTGCCAGCAGTTTATCGGACAGGACCTATGGCTACACCTTC.

V usage is TRBV28 and J usage is TRBJ2-7; D may be TRBD2 (5 bases). This CDR3 comprises 11 residues. The V gene lost 8 bases and the J gene lost 4 bases, with 9 bases spanning the gap. Germline V lookup: CDR1 MDHEN, CDR2 SYDVKM. CDR3 in amino acids: CASQRGYEQYF. CDR3 DNA sequence: TGTGCCAGCCAGAGAGGGTACGAGCAGTACTTC.

V usage is TRBV27 and J usage is TRBJ2-1; 7 nucleotides line up with TRBD1. V shed 5 bases and J 9 bases; nucleotides not matched to a gene: 13. The CDR3 extends over 15 amino acids. Germline CDR1 is MNHEY and CDR2 is SMNVEV (reference sequence). CDR3 DNA sequence: TGTGCCAGCAGTGGAACAACAGGGGTGTTCGGTGAGCAGTTCTTC. Its translation: CASSGTTGVFGEQFF.

The gene calls are TRBV7-8 and TRBJ2-5; 11 positions match TRBD2. Germline V gives CDR1 SGHVS, CDR2 FQNEAQ. After removal of 1 base from V and 4 bases from J, the junction contained 11 bases not matched to a gene. CDR3 length: 18 amino acids. In DNA, the CDR3 is TGTGCCAGCAGCTTAGTCAATTATCGGCTAGCGGGAGGAGAGACCCAGTACTTC. Translating gives CASSLVNYRLAGGETQYF. The full variable domain, its missing parts supplied by reference TRBV7-8 and TRBJ2-5, is GAGVSQSPRYKVAKRGQDVALRCDPISGHVSLFWYQQALGQGPEFLTYFQNEAQLDKSGLPSDRFFAERPEGSVSTLKIQRTQQEDSAVYLCASSLVNYRLAGGETQYFGPGTRLLVL.